These 13 T cell receptor beta chains were sequenced from one sample in a study of blood T cell repertoires in COVID-19. Clones were sequenced by immunoSEQ multiplex PCR, and TCRdb holds only the in-frame ones, with some missing. Seen here are fewer than 350,000 clones, about 86% observed once, and the top ten hold less than 2.5%. Material: peripheral blood. These TCRs come from a woman aged 25 to 39 who had recovered from COVID-19.

The chain recombines TRBV19 with TRBJ2-3; D remains ambiguous. Trimming took off 7 bases at V and 0 bases at J, with 11 bases between the two ends. Germline-derived CDR1 and CDR2 are LNHDA and SQIVND (reference sequence). The CDR3 extends over 14 amino acids. CDR3 residues: CASMIAGSTDTQYF. The CDR3 DNA reads TGTGCCAGTATGATAGCTGGAAGCACAGATACGCAGTATTTT.

This clone appeared once. This rearrangement joins TRBV19 to TRBJ1-1; D is uncertain. This CDR3 region has 13 residues. Germline assignment: CDR1 LNHDA and CDR2 SQIVND (reference sequence). The V and J ends lost 7 bases and 2 bases respectively, with 11 bases between them. DNA of the CDR3: TGTGCCAGTACCCGTCAGATTAACACTGAAGCTTTCTTT. It encodes CASTRQINTEAFF.

J is TRBJ2-4 and V is TRBV4-1; maybe TRBD2 (5 bases). From germline, CDR1 is MGHRA and CDR2 YSYEKL. The CDR3 extends over 12 amino acids. V was shortened by 2 bases and J by 8 bases, with 7 bases between the two germline ends. Here the CDR3 reads CASSQMGDIQYF. The CDR3 DNA follows: TGCGCCAGCAGCCAAATGGGAGACATTCAGTACTTC.

This clone has only a few counts. The chain uses TRBV7-2 and TRBJ1-3, with TRBD1 as a possible D gene (6 bases). The CDR3 length is 14 residues. V was trimmed by 2 bases and J by 4 bases, leaving 9 bases between them. The germline V gene has CDR1 SGHTA and CDR2 FQGNSA. The CDR3, as DNA: TGTGCCAGCAGCTTATCAGGGGCCGGAAACACCATATATTTT. It translates to CASSLSGAGNTIYF.

In regard to this clone: The sample contains more than one DNA sequence encoding this CDR3. The genes are TRBV5-1 and TRBJ2-2; 13 positions agree with TRBD2. V gave up 4 bases and J gave up 5 bases; unmatched junction bases: 5. Per the germline V gene, CDR1 is SGHRS and CDR2 is YFSETQ. The CDR3 is made up of 16 amino acids. The CDR3 DNA is TGCGCCAGCAGCCCCGGGACTAGCGGGACAACCGGGGAGCTGTTTTTT. Translated: CASSPGTSGTTGELFF.

V usage is TRBV24-1 and J usage is TRBJ1-6; the match to TRBD1 covers 7 bases. CDR3 length: 15 residues. The V segment lost 5 bases and the J segment 7 bases; nucleotides outside the gene matches: 7. Looked up from germline, CDR1 is KGHDR and CDR2 is SFDVKD. The CDR3 coding sequence is TGTGCCACCAGTGCCGGGGACAGACCCAATTCACCCCTCCACTTT. This gives the protein CATSAGDRPNSPLHF.

The table lists this clone with a few counts. The chain combines TRBV27 with TRBJ1-2, with 9 bases matching TRBD1. After removal of 2 bases from V and 2 bases from J, the junction contained 6 bases not matched to a gene. This CDR3 region has 16 residues. The germline V gene encodes CDR1 MNHEY and CDR2 SMNVEV (reference sequence). Written as DNA, the CDR3 is TGTGCCAGCAGTTTAACACCGGGACAGGGCAACTATGGCTACACCTTC. It specifies CASSLTPGQGNYGYTF.

This clone appeared a single time. The genes are TRBV12-5 and TRBJ1-4; D is ambiguous. V lost 1 base and J lost 7, with 7 bases in between. CDR1 LGHNT and CDR2 FRNRAP come from the germline V gene. This CDR3 is 13 amino acids long. Here the CDR3 DNA reads TGTGCTAGTGGTTTGGAAGGCGGTGAAAAACTGTTTTTT. The encoded protein is CASGLEGGEKLFF. Variable domain in full (rest from reference TRBV12-5 and TRBJ1-4): DARVTQTPRHKVTEMGQEVTMRCQPILGHNTVFWYRQTMMQGLELLAYFRNRAPLDDSGMPKDRFSAEMPDATLATLKIQPSEPRDSAVYFCASGLEGGEKLFFGSGTQLSVL.

The rearrangement uses TRBV5-1 and TRBJ2-7; D is perhaps TRBD2 (6 bases). In germline, CDR1 is SGHRS, CDR2 YFSETQ. The V and J ends lost 0 bases and 0 bases respectively, with 10 bases between them. The CDR3 runs to 15 residues. In nucleotides, the CDR3 is TGCGCCAGCAGCTTGGGACGGGGAGGCTCCTACGAGCAGTACTTC. It is translated as CASSLGRGGSYEQYF.

This chain uses TRBV9 with TRBJ2-7; D perhaps matches TRBD1 (5 bases). Trimming left V 3 bases short and J 0 bases short, with 10 bases between. This CDR3 contains 14 residues. Germline V lookup: CDR1 SGDLS, CDR2 YYNGEE. Here the CDR3 DNA reads TGTGCCAGCAGCGGTGACAGTCGCTCCTACGAGCAGTACTTC. This gives the protein CASSGDSRSYEQYF.

CDR3 bases: TGTGCCATCAGCGACCCGGGACAGGACCCCTACGAGCAGTACTTC. Translating it yields CAISDPGQDPYEQYF. The gene calls are TRBV10-3 and TRBJ2-7; 8 bases align to TRBD1. This CDR3 has 15 amino acids. Germline lookup yields CDR1 ENHRY and CDR2 SYGVKD. V dropped 6 bases and J dropped 2; count of bases not matched to a gene: 9.

The chain joins TRBV6-5 to TRBJ1-2, with TRBD1 matching over 10 bases. After removal of 5 bases from V and 4 bases from J, the junction contained 7 bases not matched to a gene. The germline V gene encodes CDR1 MNHEY and CDR2 SVGAGI. This CDR3 region has 15 residues. The CDR3 protein is CASSSRDRGIYGYTF. The DNA of the CDR3 is TGTGCCAGCAGTAGCCGGGACAGGGGAATCTATGGCTACACCTTC.

This chain joins TRBV25-1 and TRBJ1-5; 8 nucleotides line up with TRBD1. CDR3 length equals 13 residues. Trimming took 4 bases from V and 6 from J; bases not matched to a gene: 2. Germline-derived CDR1 and CDR2 are MGHDK and SYGVNS. In nucleotides, the CDR3 is TGTGCCAGCAGTGGAACAGGGGGTCAGCCCCAGCATTTT. Protein sequence: CASSGTGGQPQHF.